A single sample gave rise to the 13 T cell receptor beta chains below, sequenced in a study of blood T cell repertoires in COVID-19. Assay: immunoSEQ multiplex PCR; the TCRdb copy retains only in-frame clones and omits some. The table shows some 30,000 clones, with more than 75% occurring only once. Sequencing was carried out using peripheral blood. Source of these receptors: a human donor in a cohort sampled during active COVID-19. The donor label of this sample is uncertain.

CDR3 sequence reads: CASSPGHAYGYTF. Written as DNA, the CDR3 is TGTGCCAGCAGCCCAGGACACGCCTATGGCTACACCTTC. This sequence joins TRBV5-8 and TRBJ1-2; a weak D match, TRBD1 (5 bases). CDR3 length: 13 residues. V was shortened by 4 bases and J by 4 bases, with 11 bases between the two germline ends. The germline V gene encodes CDR1 SGHTS and CDR2 YDEGEE.

The gene calls are TRBV3-1 (or the pseudogene TRBV3-2) and TRBJ1-2, with D perhaps TRBD1 (6 bases). This CDR3 has 12 amino acids. The germline V gene has CDR1 LGHDT and CDR2 YNNKEL (reference sequence). Trimming shortened V by 0 bases and J by 14 bases, and 13 bases separated the two germline ends. Here the CDR3 DNA reads TGTGCCAGCAGCCAAGATACCAGGGGTCTGACCTTC. This codes for CASSQDTRGLTF.

The chain carries TRBV13 and TRBJ1-1; tentatively, D is TRBD1 (5 bases). This CDR3 has 14 residues. The germline V gene has CDR1 PRHDT and CDR2 FYEKMQ (reference sequence). V lost 5 bases, J lost 1 base, and 11 bases lay in between. CDR3 nucleotide sequence: TGTGCCAGCAGCCCAGGGATGAGGAACACTGAAGCTTTCTTT. This codes for CASSPGMRNTEAFF.

The V gene is TRBV10-2, the J gene TRBJ2-2, with a tentative D call TRBD2 (6 bases). The germline V gene encodes CDR1 WSHSY and CDR2 SAAADI. V was clipped by 3 bases and J by 0 bases, with 11 bases between them. There are 16 residues in the CDR3. DNA of the CDR3: TGCGCCAGCAGTGATATTGCGGGGACGAACACCGGGGAGCTGTTTTTT. It yields the protein CASSDIAGTNTGELFF.

This clone has more than one count but fewer than ten. The V gene is TRBV11-2, the J gene TRBJ2-7; possible D gene TRBD2, 5 bases. The CDR3 covers 15 residues. The V end lost 1 base, the J end lost 3 bases, and 13 bases lay between the germline ends. Germline CDR1 reads SGHAT; CDR2 reads FQNNGV. The CDR3: CASSLVPRGVYEQYF. The CDR3 DNA reads as TGTGCCAGCAGCTTAGTACCCCGGGGTGTCTACGAGCAGTACTTC.

This clone was seen once. This rearrangement joins TRBV5-4 to TRBJ1-2; D is possibly TRBD1 (6 bases). CDR1 SGHNT and CDR2 YYREEE come from the germline V gene (reference sequence). The CDR3 sequence is 13 residues long. V was pared by 4 bases and J by 6 bases, with 13 bases between. CDR3 loop: CASSPGQRNGYTF. For the CDR3, the DNA is TGTGCCAGCAGCCCCGGACAGAGAAATGGCTACACCTTC. The variable domain in full, completed from reference TRBV5-4 and TRBJ1-2, reads ETGVTQSPTHLIKTRGQQVTLRCSSQSGHNTVSWYQQALGQGPQFIFQYYREEENGRGNFPPRFSGLQFPNYSSELNVNALELDDSALYLCASSPGQRNGYTFGSGTRLTVV.

V gene TRBV5-1 combines with J gene TRBJ2-7, with 10 bases aligning to TRBD2. Looked up from germline, CDR1 is SGHRS and CDR2 is YFSETQ. Germline trimming cut 4 bases from V and 2 bases from J; bases unmatched to any gene: 3. The CDR3 covers 14 residues. This CDR3 reads CASSVAGGPYEQYF. DNA for the CDR3: TGCGCCAGCAGCGTAGCGGGAGGTCCCTACGAGCAGTACTTC.

This clone is a singleton in its sample. The rearrangement uses TRBV5-6 and TRBJ2-7; D is perhaps TRBD2 (7 bases). Germline V lookup: CDR1 SGHDT, CDR2 YYEEEE. CDR3 length: 15 residues. V was cut by 6 bases and J by 3 bases, with 19 bases left in between. The CDR3 protein is CASTHPAGGHYEQYF. CDR3 in DNA: TGTGCCAGCACCCATCCGGCCGGGGGGCACTACGAGCAGTACTTC.

This chain links TRBV19 with TRBJ2-2; TRBD2 agrees at 7 bases. The CDR3 length is 14 residues. J gave up 4 bases and V 5 bases, and 4 bases lay outside the gene matches. Germline V lookup: CDR1 LNHDA, CDR2 SQIVND (reference sequence). DNA for the CDR3: TGTGCCAGTAGTCCCCAGCGGGGCACCGGGGAGCTGTTTTTT. Protein: CASSPQRGTGELFF. Full variable domain (outside the CDR3, taken from reference TRBV19 and TRBJ2-2): DGGITQSPKYLFRKEGQNVTLSCEQNLNHDAMYWYRQDPGQGLRLIYYSQIVNDFQKGDIAEGYSVSREKKESFPLTVTSAQKNPTAFYLCASSPQRGTGELFFGEGSRLTVL.

The gene calls are TRBV19 and TRBJ1-5; tentatively, D is TRBD1 (6 bases). This CDR3 spans 15 amino acids. Germline loops: CDR1 LNHDA, CDR2 SQIVND (reference sequence). V gave up 6 bases and J gave up 0 bases, with 12 bases separating them. The CDR3 protein is CASRDRPSSNQPQHF. The CDR3 nucleotides read TGTGCCAGTAGGGACAGACCTAGTAGCAATCAGCCCCAGCATTTT.

The gene calls are TRBV5-4 and TRBJ2-3; D perhaps matches TRBD1 (6 bases). Germline CDR1 SGHNT, CDR2 YYREEE (reference sequence). This CDR3 has 16 amino acids. Trimming took off 3 bases at V and 3 bases at J, with 17 bases between the two ends. CDR3 protein: CASSYTTGKGTDTQYF. Written as DNA, the CDR3 is TGTGCCAGCAGCTACACAACAGGGAAAGGTACAGATACGCAGTATTTT.

The chain links TRBV2 to TRBJ2-3; no definite D call. The V gene lost 4 bases and the J gene lost 2 bases, with 7 bases spanning the gap. CDR1 and CDR2 from the germline V gene are SNHLY and FYNNEI. The CDR3 has 13 amino acids. The CDR3 spells CASSGQDTDTQYF. Here the CDR3 DNA reads TGTGCCAGCAGTGGCCAGGACACAGATACGCAGTATTTT.

The J gene is TRBJ2-3, the V gene TRBV2; 10 bases fit TRBD2. Unmatched junction bases numbered 11, after V lost 7 bases and J lost 4 bases. Germline V gene data show CDR1 as SNHLY and CDR2 as FYNNEI. CDR3 size: 16 residues. The CDR3 DNA is TGTGCCAGCATCCCCCTCTCTAGCGGGAGACCAGATACGCAGTATTTT. It is translated as CASIPLSSGRPDTQYF.